The entry that follows covers one T cell receptor (beta chain) sequence. Germline CDR1 is LGHNA and CDR2 is YSLEER. The length of the CDR3 is 22 residues. This sample was taken from a study of blood T cells in healthy people across ages. A J-beta primer mix and a sample-barcoded 5' primer were used in a second PCR of about 7 to 11 cycles. A 12-random-nucleotide template-switch adaptor tagged each cDNA molecule. From the 5' RACE reads, TCRdb called clonotypes with MiXCR, one entry per CDR3 protein. The sample lists around 990,000 distinct CDR3 sequences, roughly 24% seen once, with about 0.8% in the top ten. These data also formed part of another study, on T cells of mothers and their children. That source notes: Amplification in the second PCR used the M1S primer, which added sample barcodes and 2-4 random nucleotides. The study obtained over 9 million TCR beta CDR3 reads per mother and some 3 million per child.

What was sequenced was blood. V is TRBV4-3 and J is TRBJ2-1; D ambiguous. The last part of the DNA fits TRBJ2-7 better; the J call may be wrong. The TCR comes from a girl aged 2 to 9 in good health. CDR3 in DNA: TGCGCCAGCAGCCAAGACCCCCCCAGCTACGAGCAGTACTCCACCCCCAGCTACGAGCAGTACTTC. Translation gives CASSQDPPSYEQYSTPSYEQYF.